The 20 T cell receptor beta chains in this list originate from one sample, sequenced in a study of blood T cell repertoires in COVID-19. The protocol was immunoSEQ multiplex PCR, while the TCRdb copy is restricted to in-frame clones and leaves out a portion. The sample records 250,000 to 300,000 clones, around nine tenths being singletons. Sequenced material: peripheral blood. The receptors here all came from a woman aged 60 to 75 with acute or convalescent COVID-19.

The chain uses TRBV5-6 and TRBJ2-2; no reliable D call. Germline V gene sequence: CDR1 SGHDT, CDR2 YYEEEE. The CDR3 contains 13 residues. Trimming removed 3 bases at V and 1 base at J, with 4 bases between. CDR3 nucleotides: TGTGCCAGCAGCTCACAGAACACCGGGGAGCTGTTTTTT. It is translated as CASSSQNTGELFF.

V usage is TRBV18 and J usage is TRBJ1-1, with D possibly TRBD1 on 6 matching bases. The CDR3 extends over 15 amino acids. Trimming pared 4 bases from V and 1 base from J, leaving 13 bases between. Germline V lookup: CDR1 KGHSH, CDR2 LQKENI. The CDR3 DNA is TGTGCCAGCTCACTGACAGGACGACGGAACACTGAAGCTTTCTTT. Residues: CASSLTGRRNTEAFF.

The chain uses TRBV9 and TRBJ1-2; 11 bases align to TRBD1. CDR3 size: 18 residues. J lost 7 bases, V lost 3 bases, and 17 bases had no gene match. Germline V gene lookup returns CDR1 SGDLS and CDR2 YYNGEE. The CDR3: CASSALLRTGGIRSGYTF. CDR3 bases: TGTGCCAGCAGCGCCCTACTTCGGACAGGGGGCATCCGTAGTGGCTACACCTTC.

The gene calls are TRBV2 and TRBJ1-2; possible D gene TRBD1, 5 bases. Germline lookup yields CDR1 SNHLY and CDR2 FYNNEI. The CDR3 runs 13 residues. Trimming pared 3 bases from V and 5 bases from J, leaving 10 bases between. The CDR3 protein is CASSETAQYGYTF. CDR3 nucleotides: TGTGCCAGCAGTGAGACAGCTCAGTATGGCTACACCTTC.

This clone was recorded once. This chain connects TRBV28 to TRBJ1-1; maybe TRBD1 (5 bases). Germline CDR1 reads MDHEN; CDR2 reads SYDVKM. This CDR3 spans 14 amino acids. V lost 3 bases, J lost 4 bases, and 12 bases lay in between. Here the CDR3 reads CASSFAQGITEAFF. For the CDR3, the DNA is TGTGCCAGCAGTTTCGCTCAGGGCATCACTGAAGCTTTCTTT.

The J gene is TRBJ2-7, the V gene TRBV9; 9 nucleotides agree with TRBD1. Trimming removed 2 bases from V and 3 bases from J; junction bases left unmatched: 3. CDR3 length: 14 amino acids. Germline V gene data show CDR1 as SGDLS and CDR2 as YYNGEE. The CDR3 nucleotides are TGTGCCAGCAGCGTCCGGGACAGGGACTACGAGCAGTACTTC. Its protein is CASSVRDRDYEQYF.

The rearrangement joins TRBV10-3 to TRBJ2-2, with TRBD1 as a possible D gene (6 bases). Germline assignment: CDR1 ENHRY and CDR2 SYGVKD. The CDR3 sequence is 13 residues long. Deletions cut 6 bases from V and 4 bases from J, with 9 bases between. CDR3 in DNA: TGTGCCATCAGCACAGGGTCCACCGGGGAGCTGTTTTTT. Translated: CAISTGSTGELFF.

The chain employs TRBV7-8 and TRBJ2-2, with 7 bases fitting TRBD1. The CDR3 covers 16 residues. The V gene's germline CDR1 is SGHVS and CDR2 FQNEAQ. V trimming: 4 bases; J trimming: 2 bases; junction bases outside the gene matches: 7. CDR3 sequence (DNA): TGTGCCAGCAGCTCCAGGGGGACAGCCAACACCGGGGAGCTGTTTTTT. It encodes CASSSRGTANTGELFF.

The chain is built from TRBV27 and TRBJ2-7, with D maybe TRBD1 (6 bases). Trimming took 5 bases from V and 4 from J, leaving 6 bases between them. The CDR3 contains 11 residues. Germline V lookup: CDR1 MNHEY, CDR2 SMNVEV (reference sequence). DNA of the CDR3: TGTGCCAGCAGTAGGGGGTACGAGCAGTACTTC. Translation gives CASSRGYEQYF.

The rearrangement uses TRBV10-3 and TRBJ2-3; 7 bases are a match to TRBD2. CDR1 and CDR2 (germline): ENHRY, SYGVKD. Trimming at V came to 6 bases and at J to 1 base, leaving 4 bases not matched to a gene. The CDR3 contains 14 residues. The CDR3 DNA reads as TGTGCCATCAGGGGCGGGAGAGGCACAGATACGCAGTATTTT. Amino acid sequence: CAIRGGRGTDTQYF.

Written as DNA, the CDR3 is TGTGCCAGCAGTTATAGGGGGGGCGGCACCGGGGAGCTGTTTTTT. It codes for CASSYRGGGTGELFF. The chain has TRBV2 and TRBJ2-2, with D perhaps matching TRBD2 (7 bases). Trimming shortened V by 5 bases and J by 4 bases, and 14 bases separated the two germline ends. Germline values: CDR1 SNHLY, CDR2 FYNNEI. The CDR3 sequence is 15 residues long.

The rearrangement joins TRBV4-2 to TRBJ2-7; 8 bases map to TRBD1. J was trimmed by 0 bases and V by 4 bases; bases with no gene match: 14. Germline loops: CDR1 LGHNA, CDR2 YNFKEQ. CDR3 length: 18 amino acids. For the CDR3, the DNA is TGTGCCAGCAGCCCCGTACCACCTAGGACAGGGATCTCCTACGAGCAGTACTTC. Protein product: CASSPVPPRTGISYEQYF.

This sequence joins TRBV3-1 (or the pseudogene TRBV3-2) and TRBJ2-5; TRBD2 matches 10 bases. The ends lost 2 bases at V and 2 bases at J; junction bases unmatched: 23. The CDR3 sequence is 22 residues long. Germline CDR1 LGHDT, CDR2 YNNKEL (reference sequence). CDR3 sequence reads: CASSQRKSGSGRAPRKQETQYF. CDR3 nucleotide sequence: TGTGCCAGCAGCCAACGAAAAAGCGGGAGCGGGAGGGCTCCCAGAAAGCAAGAGACCCAGTACTTC.

This clone showed up just a few times. The chain carries TRBV7-2 and TRBJ1-1; 7 bases agree with TRBD1. The CDR3 covers 14 residues. Germline V gene data show CDR1 as SGHTA and CDR2 as FQGNSA. V lost 5 bases, J lost 5 bases, and 8 bases stayed unmatched. CDR3 nucleotides: TGTGCCAGCAGCCTCCGACAGGGAACTACTGAAGCTTTCTTT. Protein product: CASSLRQGTTEAFF.

This chain links TRBV13 with TRBJ2-1; weak D call: TRBD2 (5 bases). Trimming left V 5 bases short and J 10 bases short, with 12 bases between. This CDR3 is 12 amino acids long. CDR1 is PRHDT, CDR2 FYEKMQ, per germline (reference sequence). The chain's CDR3 is CASSTRGAEQFF. In DNA, the CDR3 is TGTGCCAGCAGCACTAGAGGCGCAGAGCAGTTCTTC.

The rearrangement links TRBV2 to TRBJ2-3, with D possibly TRBD2 on 5 matching bases. Germline CDR1 is SNHLY and CDR2 is FYNNEI. Trimming took off 6 bases at V and 4 bases at J, with 8 bases between the two ends. The CDR3 consists of 12 residues. This chain's CDR3 is CASRIGADTQYF. Written as DNA, the CDR3 is TGTGCCAGCAGAATCGGGGCAGATACGCAGTATTTT.

This clone appeared a single time. The chain recombines TRBV10-3 with TRBJ1-5, with 10 bases matching TRBD1. The trim removed 4 bases at V and 3 bases at J, leaving 3 bases unmatched. CDR3 length equals 15 residues. Looked up from germline, CDR1 is ENHRY and CDR2 is SYGVKD. In DNA form, the CDR3 reads TGTGCCATCAGTGGGGGGACAGGGGACAATCAGCCCCAGCATTTT. This codes for CAISGGTGDNQPQHF.

The chain uses TRBV4-3 and TRBJ1-5, with 9 nucleotides matching TRBD1. V lost 1 base to trimming and J lost 5 bases; unmatched junction nucleotides: 6. Germline V gene lookup returns CDR1 LGHNA and CDR2 YSLEER. The CDR3 length is 16 residues. Here the CDR3 reads CASSQGTGASYQPQHF. DNA for the CDR3: TGCGCCAGCAGCCAAGGGACAGGGGCATCATATCAGCCCCAGCATTTT.

The V call is TRBV6-5, the J call TRBJ2-3, with 7 positions matching TRBD2. The junction had 4 bases not matched to a gene; V was cut back by 6 bases and J by 1 base. Germline V gives CDR1 MNHEY, CDR2 SVGAGI. The CDR3 extends over 14 amino acids. Here the CDR3 reads CASRVLARTDTQYF. The CDR3 DNA sequence: TGTGCCAGCAGGGTACTAGCGCGCACAGATACGCAGTATTTT.

The chain couples TRBV4-2 to TRBJ1-5; 8 bases agree with TRBD1. The germline CDR1 and CDR2 sequences are LGHNA and YNFKEQ. With V trimmed by 1 base and J by 1 base, 3 bases remained unmatched. The CDR3 runs 16 residues. Here the CDR3 DNA reads TGTGCCAGCAGCCAAGGGACAGGGAGCAGCAATCAGCCCCAGCATTTT. Residues: CASSQGTGSSNQPQHF.